This TCR beta chain was obtained from a study of regulatory T cells in long-lasting Graves disease. The V and J ends lost 0 bases and 4 bases respectively, with 10 bases between them. The CDR3 contains 14 residues. CDR1 and CDR2 from the germline V gene are SGDLS and YYNGEE. Time point here: newly diagnosed GD, antithyroid drugs for less than 3 months. Researchers made the TCR library from RNA that was extracted from PBMCs. This clonotype was seen a few times. The antigen remains unidentified. CDR3 regions were amplified by Arm-PCR using iRepertoire HTBI primers to build TCR beta libraries. TCRdb re-analysed the multiplex PCR reads in MiXCR, keeping a single row per CDR3 protein. Here the sample spans under 800,000 distinct CDR3 sequences, roughly 15% being singletons. Study outcomes and limitations: Whereas new patients shared 970 or so public clonotypes, persistent patients shared more, at a few thousand.

The same sample was also studied in work on T cells in Graves' hyperthyroidism and ophthalmopathy. This second study notes: Each diagnosis drew on symptoms, thyroxine, TRAb, thyroid ultrasound and orbital computed tomography findings.

This specimen was peripheral blood mononuclear cells (PBMCs), taken at new diagnosis, from a patient treated with antithyroid drugs. The source is a woman aged 25 to 45 with Graves disease. The V gene is TRBV9, the J gene TRBJ1-1; the D gene is possibly TRBD1 (5 bases). The CDR3 DNA sequence: TGTGCCAGCAGCGTAGGTTGGGGGAGCACTGAAGCTTTCTTT. It encodes CASSVGWGSTEAFF. Full variable domain (outside the CDR3, taken from reference TRBV9 and TRBJ1-1): DSGVTQTPKHLITATGQRVTLRCSPRSGDLSVYWYQQSLDQGLQFLIQYYNGEERAKGNILERFSAQQFPDLHSELNLSSLELGDSALYFCASSVGWGSTEAFFGQGTRLTVV.